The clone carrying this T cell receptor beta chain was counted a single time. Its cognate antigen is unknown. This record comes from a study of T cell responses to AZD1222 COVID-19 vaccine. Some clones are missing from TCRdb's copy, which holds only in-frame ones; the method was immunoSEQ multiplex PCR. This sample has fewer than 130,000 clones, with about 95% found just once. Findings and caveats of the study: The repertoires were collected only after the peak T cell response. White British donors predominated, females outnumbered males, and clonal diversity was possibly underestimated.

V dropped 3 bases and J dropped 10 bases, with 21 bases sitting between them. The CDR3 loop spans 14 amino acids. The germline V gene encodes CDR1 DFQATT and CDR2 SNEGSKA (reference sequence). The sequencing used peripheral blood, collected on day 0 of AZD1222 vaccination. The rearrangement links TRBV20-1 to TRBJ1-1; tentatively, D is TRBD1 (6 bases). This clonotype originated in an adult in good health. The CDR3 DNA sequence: TGCAGTGCTAGTCTACCGAGGGGGTCCCCAGGAGCTTTCTTT. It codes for CSASLPRGSPGAFF.